The 4 T cell receptor beta chains below all came from one sample that was sequenced in a study of blood T cell repertoires in COVID-19. Clones were read by immunoSEQ multiplex PCR, and TCRdb kept only the in-frame ones, dropping some. This table holds roughly 160,000 clones, 80% to 90% found once. The sequencing input was peripheral blood. Receptors originate from an elderly woman with COVID-19, enrolled during active disease.

The genes are TRBV7-8 and TRBJ2-7; 12 bases are a match to TRBD2. The V gene end was trimmed by 5 bases and the J gene end by 2 bases; junction bases not matched to a gene: 7. Germline assignment: CDR1 SGHVS and CDR2 FQNEAQ. This CDR3 spans 16 amino acids. The CDR3, as DNA: TGTGCCAGCAGCCCGCGGACTAGCGGGACTGCCTACGAGCAGTACTTC. It specifies CASSPRTSGTAYEQYF.

The rearrangement links TRBV9 to TRBJ2-1, with TRBD2 matching 8 bases. Trimming took 1 base from V and 7 from J; bases not matched to a gene: 7. In germline, CDR1 is SGDLS, CDR2 YYNGEE. The CDR3 sequence is 15 residues long. CDR3: CASSVTGTRNNEQFF. Written as DNA, the CDR3 is TGTGCCAGCAGCGTAACCGGGACTAGGAATAATGAGCAGTTCTTC.

This chain connects TRBV5-1 to TRBJ1-1, with TRBD1 matching over 7 bases. The junction had 8 bases not matched to a gene; V was cut back by 0 bases and J by 0 bases. Germline CDR1 and CDR2: SGHRS and YFSETQ. CDR3 size: 17 residues. DNA of the CDR3: TGCGCCAGCAGCTTGGGGTTCGGGACAGCCTTGAACACTGAAGCTTTCTTT. The encoded protein is CASSLGFGTALNTEAFF.

The genes are TRBV19 and TRBJ1-2; TRBD1 might be the D (5 bases). The CDR3 has 14 residues. V was trimmed by 5 bases and J by 4 bases, leaving 14 bases between them. Germline V gene lookup returns CDR1 LNHDA and CDR2 SQIVND (reference sequence). The CDR3 sequence is CASSLGGTFYGYTF. The CDR3 nucleotides read TGTGCCAGTAGTCTCGGGGGAACCTTCTATGGCTACACCTTC. The variable domain in full, completed from reference TRBV19 and TRBJ1-2, reads DGGITQSPKYLFRKEGQNVTLSCEQNLNHDAMYWYRQDPGQGLRLIYYSQIVNDFQKGDIAEGYSVSREKKESFPLTVTSAQKNPTAFYLCASSLGGTFYGYTFGSGTRLTVV.